This is a list of T cell receptor beta chains from one sample in a study of OX40 agonist ivuxolimab in advanced cancers. Assay used: immunoSEQ multiplex PCR; TCRdb lists only in-frame clones, some missing. The table shows about 48,000 clones, with roughly three quarters occurring only once. Source: CD4+ or CD8+ T cells sorted from blood, taken in a trial of the OX40 agonist ivuxolimab. The receptors originated from an adult with an advanced solid tumor such as melanoma, head and neck, liver or kidney cancer. The CDR3 runs from the conserved cysteine through the conserved F or W. A D gene is named only where the DNA matches it firmly.

14 TRBV18 NA CASPLLRQNTEAFF
15 TRBV4-1 TRBD1 CASSQDNRGTTEAFF
16 TRBV10-1 NA CASSEKLQSSYNEQFF
13 TRBV7-6 NA CASSSRGEETQYF
15 TRBV5-1 TRBD1 CASSSGTANTGELFF
15 TRBV6-5 NA CASSYTAGDYNEQFF
14 TRBV18 NA CASSPVTTGNEQFF
13 TRBV7-9 NA CASSFTSGDTQYF
13 TRBV2 TRBD1 CVSAKTGEETQYF
15 TRBV5-8 NA CASSWRDFLTLEQFF
17 TRBV18 NA CASSPSRLDMGNQPQHF
13 TRBV28 NA CASTRGSGNTIYF
15 TRBV7-6 TRBD2 CASSLGLADYNEQFF
15 TRBV4-3 TRBD2 CASKELAGGTDTQYF
12 TRBV19 NA CASSIKAGTQYF
14 TRBV18 NA CASSPSERNLGAFF
17 TRBV6-1 TRBD1 CASSGARGRASNQPQHF
14 TRBV2 NA CASLARGSTDTQYF